The T cell receptor (beta chain) under discussion was sequenced for a study of OX40 agonist ivuxolimab in advanced cancers. Concerning the study at large: The costimulatory receptor OX40 (CD134) was targeted by ivuxolimab, a fully human IgG2 agonistic monoclonal antibody. Intravenous ivuxolimab was administered to patients every 2 weeks at six dose levels: 0.01, 0.1, 0.3, 1.5, 3 and 10 mg/kg. Among the roughly 50 dose-escalation patients, some 20 had hepatocellular carcinoma, 15 or so melanoma, 9 renal cell carcinoma and 9 head and neck cancer. In the dose-escalation cohort, 70% to 85% of patients were male, and the mean age was approximately 60 years, with a range of about 23 to 85. Patients were allowed to have had prior anti-PD-1, anti-PD-L1 or anti-CTLA-4 therapy, and roughly 40% of the dose-escalation patients had been treated with checkpoint inhibitors. Partial responses occurred in three dose-escalation patients, of whom one had hepatocellular carcinoma and two had cutaneous melanoma. Peripheral TCRbeta sequencing was intended to test whether TCR sequence diversity was altered and clonal T-cell expansion was caused by ivuxolimab. The monotherapy dose-escalation portion (N ≈ 50 patients) of the phase I ivuxolimab trial is reported in the paper. The paper's findings and limits, for the study overall: The antigen specificity of the peripheral T cells that underwent clonal expansion was not determined. Low levels of normalized T-cell clonal expansion were also seen in some nonresponding patients. In the 0.1-3.0 mg/kg groups, partial responders were among the patients with the lowest normalized peripheral clonal expansion, particularly in CD8+ T cells. After ivuxolimab, CD8+ T cells had more expanded clones than CD4+ T cells on average. Clonal expansion of both CD4+ and CD8+ blood T cells was observed from baseline to week 6 at doses 0.1 to 3.0 mg/kg.

Genomic DNA was extracted from sorted cells for sequencing of the TCRbeta CDR3 region. The immunoSEQ Assay was used to sequence the TCRbeta CDR3 regions. TCRdb provides this immuneACCESS table in a form limited to in-frame rearrangements. Some clones are lacking; in checked studies, under half of them reflect an unresolved V gene, and why the rest are absent is not known. Present in this sample are approximately 70,000 clones, 75% to 90% of which were seen just once. The ten largest clones take up approximately 1.4% of the sample. As to this clone: No cognate antigen has been identified for it. No clone much larger than this one lies a single base away; base qualities are absent.

Patients with a history of autoimmune disease or receiving systemic immunosuppression were excluded from the trial. Peripheral blood for TCR sequencing was collected from all dose cohorts at baseline, on cycle 4 day 1, and on cycle 7 day 1. Samples were obtained from an open-label, multicenter, first-in-human phase I dose-escalation trial of ivuxolimab. Adults with locally advanced or metastatic head and neck squamous cell, hepatocellular, melanoma or renal cell carcinoma were enrolled in the trial. Before TCR sequencing, CD4+ and CD8+ T cells were separately sorted from peripheral blood. The sequencing used CD4+ or CD8+ T cells sorted from blood, collected in a trial of the OX40 agonist ivuxolimab. This clonotype was sampled from an adult with an advanced solid tumor such as melanoma, head and neck, liver or kidney cancer.

The DNA reads as follows: TGCGCCAGCAGCTTGGTGGGGAGGTCGGATGAGCAGTTCTTC. This codes for CASSLVGRSDEQFF. The chain employs TRBV5-1 and TRBJ2-1; TRBD2 might be the D gene, on 6 matching bases. According to the germline V gene, CDR1 reads SGHRS and CDR2 reads YFSETQ. V sheds 0 bases and J sheds 8 bases, leaving 12 bases between their ends. The CDR3 covers 14 residues, taking in both the cysteine and the phenylalanine. Just the 42-base CDR3 DNA is kept, in frame starting at base 1. The full variable domain, completed from the reference TRBV5-1 and TRBJ2-1 proteins outside the CDR3, reads KAGVTQTPRYLIKTRGQQVTLSCSPISGHRSVSWYQQTPGQGLQFLFEYFSETQRNKGNFPGRFSGRQFSNSRSEMNVSTLELGDSALYLCASSLVGRSDEQFFGPGTRLTVL.